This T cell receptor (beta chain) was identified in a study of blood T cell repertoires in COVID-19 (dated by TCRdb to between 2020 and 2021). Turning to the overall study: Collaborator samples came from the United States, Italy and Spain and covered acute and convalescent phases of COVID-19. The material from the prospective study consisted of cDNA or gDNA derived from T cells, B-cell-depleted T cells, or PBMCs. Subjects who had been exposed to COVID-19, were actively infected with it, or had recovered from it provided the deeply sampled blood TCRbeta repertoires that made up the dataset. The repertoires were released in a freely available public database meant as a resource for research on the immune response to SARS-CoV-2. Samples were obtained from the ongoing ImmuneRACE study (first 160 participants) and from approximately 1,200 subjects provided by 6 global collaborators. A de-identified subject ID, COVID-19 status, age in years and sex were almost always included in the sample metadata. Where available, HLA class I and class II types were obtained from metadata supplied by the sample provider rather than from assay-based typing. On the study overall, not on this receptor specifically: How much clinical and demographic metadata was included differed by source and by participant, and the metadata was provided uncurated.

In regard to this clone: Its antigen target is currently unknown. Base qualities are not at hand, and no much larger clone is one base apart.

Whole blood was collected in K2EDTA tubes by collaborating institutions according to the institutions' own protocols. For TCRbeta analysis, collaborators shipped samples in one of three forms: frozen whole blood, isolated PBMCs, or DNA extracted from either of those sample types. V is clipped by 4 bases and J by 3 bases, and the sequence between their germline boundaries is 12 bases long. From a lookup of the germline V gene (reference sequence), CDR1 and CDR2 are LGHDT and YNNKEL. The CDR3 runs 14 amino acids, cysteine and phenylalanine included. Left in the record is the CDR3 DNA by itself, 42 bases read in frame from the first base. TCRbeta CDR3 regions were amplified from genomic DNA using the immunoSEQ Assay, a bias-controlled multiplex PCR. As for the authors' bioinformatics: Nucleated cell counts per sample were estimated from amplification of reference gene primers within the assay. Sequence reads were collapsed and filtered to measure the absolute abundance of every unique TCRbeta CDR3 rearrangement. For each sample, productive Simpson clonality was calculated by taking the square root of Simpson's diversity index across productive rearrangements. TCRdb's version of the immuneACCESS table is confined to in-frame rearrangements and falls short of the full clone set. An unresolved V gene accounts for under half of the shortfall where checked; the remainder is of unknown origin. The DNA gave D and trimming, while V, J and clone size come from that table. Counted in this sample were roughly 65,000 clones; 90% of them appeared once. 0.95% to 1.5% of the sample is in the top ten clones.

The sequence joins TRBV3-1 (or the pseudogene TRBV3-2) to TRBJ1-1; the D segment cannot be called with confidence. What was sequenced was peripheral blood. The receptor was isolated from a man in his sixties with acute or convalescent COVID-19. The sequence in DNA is TGTGCCAGCAGCCTTTCGGGGAGTCACACTGAAGCTTTCTTT. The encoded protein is CASSLSGSHTEAFF.